This T cell receptor (beta chain) was sequenced in a study of cytomegalovirus exposure and HLA in healthy donors. The PCR used 60 Vbeta and 13 Jbeta primers. Produced via immunoSEQ multiplex PCR; TCRdb's table is partial and in-frame only. The repertoire holds 150,000 to 200,000 clones, with under 90% as singletons. The CDR3 has 13 residues. Trimming removed 3 bases from V and 3 bases from J, with 9 bases in between. CDR1 SEHNR and CDR2 FQNEAQ come from the germline V gene (reference sequence). This chain links TRBV7-9 with TRBJ2-7; maybe TRBD1 (6 bases). Specimen: PBMCs. This TCR came from a young man in good health and CMV-seronegative. The CDR3 loop reads CASSFGQLYEQYF. The CDR3 region has the DNA TGTGCCAGCAGCTTTGGACAGCTCTACGAGCAGTACTTC.